Below are 19 T cell receptor beta chains sequenced from a single sample in a study of blood T cell repertoires in COVID-19. The table came from immunoSEQ multiplex PCR; TCRdb's copy has only in-frame clones and leaves some out. The sample holds approximately 310,000 clones; around 85% are singletons and the top ten take 1.9%. Sequencing was performed on PBMCs or T cells enriched from blood (not recorded which). Source of these receptors: a woman aged 25 to 39 who had been exposed to COVID-19.

The chain couples TRBV2 to TRBJ1-2; weak D call: TRBD1 (6 bases). This CDR3 region has 13 residues. From germline, CDR1 is SNHLY and CDR2 FYNNEI. V gave up 6 bases and J gave up 5 bases, with 13 bases separating them. The CDR3 is CASSPPGTYGYTF. The DNA of the CDR3 is TGTGCCAGCAGCCCACCCGGGACATATGGCTACACCTTC. The complete variable domain, with remaining parts taken from reference TRBV2 and TRBJ1-2, reads EPEVTQTPSHQVTQMGQEVILRCVPISNHLYFYWYRQILGQKVEFLVSFYNNEISEKSEIFDDQFSVERPDGSNFTLKIRSTKLEDSAMYFCASSPPGTYGYTFGSGTRLTVV.

This chain joins TRBV5-4 and TRBJ1-2, with TRBD1 matching 9 bases. This CDR3 spans 14 amino acids. Germline CDR1 reads SGHNT; CDR2 reads YYREEE (reference sequence). V was pared by 6 bases and J by 8 bases, with 11 bases of the junction left unmatched. The CDR3: CASTWEQGARGYTF. In DNA form, the CDR3 reads TGTGCCAGCACTTGGGAACAGGGGGCACGGGGCTACACCTTC.

V and J are TRBV19 and TRBJ1-1, with no clear D. V was clipped by 6 bases and J by 0 bases, with 14 bases between them. This CDR3 has 15 residues. Germline V gene data show CDR1 as LNHDA and CDR2 as SQIVND (reference sequence). CDR3 nucleotide sequence: TGTGCCAGTAGCCCGCCCGGAGGGATGAACACTGAAGCTTTCTTT. Amino acid sequence: CASSPPGGMNTEAFF.

The rearrangement links TRBV29-1 to TRBJ2-7; 8 bases line up with TRBD1. Germline assignment: CDR1 SQVTM and CDR2 ANQGSEA. V shed 7 bases, J shed 0 bases, and the junction held 5 bases outside the gene matches. The CDR3 is 13 amino acids. The CDR3 nucleotides read TGCAGCGCCGGACAGGGCCGCTCCTACGAGCAGTACTTC. It yields the protein CSAGQGRSYEQYF.

The rearrangement uses TRBV7-9 and TRBJ2-3, with D tentatively TRBD2 (5 bases). The CDR3 has 15 residues. From germline, CDR1 is SEHNR and CDR2 FQNEAQ (reference sequence). V shed 0 bases and J shed 4 bases, with 11 bases lying between them. This chain's CDR3 is CASSLAIGDPDTQYF. Here the CDR3 DNA reads TGTGCCAGCAGCTTAGCGATCGGGGATCCAGATACGCAGTATTTT.

The V and J genes are TRBV5-1 and TRBJ2-1, with TRBD2 matching 8 bases. The V gene's germline CDR1 is SGHRS and CDR2 YFSETQ. The trim removed 2 bases at V and 9 bases at J, leaving 10 bases unmatched. CDR3 size: 15 residues. The CDR3 region is CASSFSQGLGGEQFF. Here the CDR3 DNA reads TGCGCCAGCAGCTTTAGCCAGGGACTAGGTGGTGAGCAGTTCTTC. Together with reference TRBV5-1 and TRBJ2-1, the CDR3 gives the full variable domain: KAGVTQTPRYLIKTRGQQVTLSCSPISGHRSVSWYQQTPGQGLQFLFEYFSETQRNKGNFPGRFSGRQFSNSRSEMNVSTLELGDSALYLCASSFSQGLGGEQFFGPGTRLTVL.

The chain is built from TRBV12-5 and TRBJ1-4; D is ambiguous. Trimming took 2 bases from V and 6 from J, leaving 13 bases between them. This CDR3 has 15 residues. The germline V gene has CDR1 LGHNT and CDR2 FRNRAP. CDR3 nucleotides: TGTGCTAGTGGTTTGCCGGGGTTTGGATATGAAAAACTGTTTTTT. Translation gives CASGLPGFGYEKLFF. Variable domain in full (rest from reference TRBV12-5 and TRBJ1-4): DARVTQTPRHKVTEMGQEVTMRCQPILGHNTVFWYRQTMMQGLELLAYFRNRAPLDDSGMPKDRFSAEMPDATLATLKIQPSEPRDSAVYFCASGLPGFGYEKLFFGSGTQLSVL.

The chain employs TRBV12-3 or TRBV12-4 and TRBJ2-4, with D possibly TRBD1 on 5 matching bases. The CDR3 consists of 12 residues. Trimming stripped 6 bases from V and 13 bases from J, with 16 bases between. The CDR3 DNA follows: TGTGCCAGCAGCCACCCAGGGCTTGCACAGTACTTC. Residues: CASSHPGLAQYF.

This clone was recorded only once. The chain uses TRBV29-1 and TRBJ1-1; 9 nucleotides line up with TRBD1. Trimming took 8 bases from V and 0 from J; bases not matched to a gene: 16. The CDR3 loop spans 17 amino acids. CDR1 and CDR2 (germline): SQVTM, ANQGSEA. This CDR3 reads CSFQGEGQGGMNTEAFF. CDR3 sequence (DNA): TGCAGCTTCCAAGGGGAGGGACAGGGCGGGATGAACACTGAAGCTTTCTTT.

The chain joins TRBV27 to TRBJ1-1; TRBD1 might be the D (5 bases). The CDR3 sequence is 12 residues long. Germline values: CDR1 MNHEY, CDR2 SMNVEV (reference sequence). V was shortened by 3 bases and J by 10 bases, with 12 bases between the two germline ends. As DNA, the CDR3 is TGTGCCAGCAGTTTCCAGGGCGGGGTAGCTTTCTTT. Protein sequence: CASSFQGGVAFF.

CDR3 sequence (DNA): TGTGCCAGCAATGGAGGGCAGGGGGCCTGGCAGCCCCAGCATTTT. Its translation: CASNGGQGAWQPQHF. This chain joins TRBV28 and TRBJ1-5; 8 bases fit TRBD1. This CDR3 is built from 15 residues. V lost 7 bases and J lost 7; bases outside the gene matches: 12. From germline, CDR1 is MDHEN and CDR2 SYDVKM.

The chain is built from TRBV28 and TRBJ2-1; TRBD2 matches 8 bases. The J segment lost 5 bases and the V segment lost 3 bases, leaving 6 bases of the junction unmatched. CDR1 and CDR2 from the germline V gene are MDHEN and SYDVKM. This CDR3 has 15 amino acids. This chain's CDR3 is CASSLMRGVDNEQFF. DNA of the CDR3: TGTGCCAGCAGTTTGATGCGGGGGGTGGACAATGAGCAGTTCTTC.

J is TRBJ2-7 and V is TRBV12-3 or TRBV12-4; D is possibly TRBD1 (5 bases). The CDR3 extends over 12 amino acids. Trimming stripped 5 bases from V and 3 bases from J, with 8 bases between. CDR3 region: CASSPQGYEQYF. In DNA, the CDR3 is TGTGCCAGCAGTCCTCAGGGCTACGAGCAGTACTTC.

This clone occurred a few times. The chain uses TRBV6-5 and TRBJ1-1; tentatively, D is TRBD1 (5 bases). This CDR3 spans 15 amino acids. Germline V lookup: CDR1 MNHEY, CDR2 SVGAGI. V was trimmed by 0 bases and J by 3 bases, leaving 11 bases between them. CDR3 amino acids: CASSYSGPKDTEAFF. In nucleotides, the CDR3 is TGTGCCAGCAGTTACTCGGGGCCAAAGGACACTGAAGCTTTCTTT.

The chain joins TRBV7-2 to TRBJ1-5; TRBD1 matches 9 bases. Germline V gene sequence: CDR1 SGHTA, CDR2 FQGNSA. There are 16 residues in the CDR3. Trimming cost V 5 bases and J 5 bases; bases outside gene matches: 10. For the CDR3, the DNA is TGTGCCAGCAGCCTAAAAAGGGGACAGGGCCATCAGCCCCAGCATTTT. It codes for CASSLKRGQGHQPQHF.

The chain links TRBV19 to TRBJ2-1; possibly TRBD2 for D (5 bases). CDR1 LNHDA and CDR2 SQIVND come from the germline V gene (reference sequence). The CDR3 runs to 13 residues. Trimming removed 3 bases from V and 7 bases from J, with 10 bases in between. The CDR3 sequence is CASSISLANEQFF. In nucleotides, the CDR3 is TGTGCCAGTAGTATCTCGCTAGCAAATGAGCAGTTCTTC.

The chain is built from TRBV28 and TRBJ2-2; 7 bases are a match to TRBD1. The trim removed 5 bases at V and 4 bases at J, leaving 4 bases unmatched. The length of the CDR3 is 14 residues. Per the germline V gene, CDR1 is MDHEN and CDR2 is SYDVKM. For the CDR3, the DNA is TGTGCCAGCAGTCCCGGACAGGCCACCGGGGAGCTGTTTTTT. Protein product: CASSPGQATGELFF.

This rearrangement joins TRBV4-1 to TRBJ1-5, with D perhaps TRBD1 (5 bases). Germline V gene sequence: CDR1 MGHRA, CDR2 YSYEKL. The CDR3 sequence is 15 residues long. Trimming left V 1 base short and J 3 bases short, with 10 bases between. The CDR3 sequence is CASSQADSDNQPQHF. CDR3 DNA: TGCGCCAGCAGCCAAGCCGACAGTGACAATCAGCCCCAGCATTTT.

The chain recombines TRBV18 with TRBJ1-1; TRBD1 agrees at 7 bases. The V gene's germline CDR1 is KGHSH and CDR2 LQKENI. The CDR3 length is 15 residues. V was clipped by 2 bases and J by 7 bases; unmatched bases: 10. The DNA of the CDR3 is TGTGCCAGCTCACCATCCGGACTACAGGGGATTGAAGCTTTCTTT. Its translation: CASSPSGLQGIEAFF.